This TCR beta chain is drawn from a study of vaccination and CD4 T cells after COVID-19. As for the study in general: Control wells got either CEFX epitopes, HIV-1 Nef peptides, or no peptide at all.

Regarding this clonotype: As yet, its antigen is unknown.

Time point reported: late sampling 161 to 241 days after vaccination in a few convalescent patients. Stated treatment: roughly ten-day PBMC culture with coronavirus spike peptide pools or control peptides (ViraFEST assay). With 8.5 to 10 ug/ml peptide pools and around 9.6 IU/ml IL-2, PBMCs were cultured at approximately 2 million per well. The germline V gene has CDR1 ENHRY and CDR2 SYGVKD. V was clipped by 6 bases and J by 6 bases, with 9 bases between them. The CDR3 has 11 residues. An Oncomine TCR Beta short-read assay was used to sequence the DNA from cultured CD4+ T cells. Using its own MiXCR run on the PCR reads, TCRdb lists one record per CDR3 protein. Here the sample spans around 18,000 distinct CDR3 sequences, about 51% being singletons.

This chain uses TRBV10-3 with TRBJ2-7; possibly TRBD1 for D (5 bases). The sequence derives from a human donor who had recovered from COVID-19. The source material was CD4+ T cells from blood, cultured in vitro, sampled about 7 months after SARS-CoV-2 vaccination. The CDR3 DNA is TGTGCCATCAGCCAGGGTGGCGAGCAGTACTTC. Its translation is CAISQGGEQYF.